A single sample is the source of the 7 T cell receptor beta chains below, sequenced in a study of control samples from healthy donors and cancer patients. Produced via immunoSEQ multiplex PCR; TCRdb's table is partial and in-frame only. The table shows some 100,000 clones, with roughly 84% occurring only once. Sequencing was performed on blood. Source of these receptors: a woman in her forties or fifties in good health.

This clone has a handful of counts. This chain joins TRBV19 and TRBJ2-6; 15 nucleotides match TRBD2. The CDR3 extends over 20 amino acids. V shed 7 bases, J shed 0 bases, and the junction held 10 bases outside the gene matches. From germline, CDR1 is LNHDA and CDR2 SQIVND (reference sequence). CDR3 residues: CASTSGLAGGNSSGANVLTF. CDR3 sequence (DNA): TGTGCCAGTACCTCCGGACTAGCGGGAGGGAATAGCTCTGGGGCCAACGTCCTGACTTTC. The variable domain in full, completed from reference TRBV19 and TRBJ2-6, reads DGGITQSPKYLFRKEGQNVTLSCEQNLNHDAMYWYRQDPGQGLRLIYYSQIVNDFQKGDIAEGYSVSREKKESFPLTVTSAQKNPTAFYLCASTSGLAGGNSSGANVLTFGAGSRLTVL.

The chain joins TRBV7-2 to TRBJ2-1; 12 bases are shared with TRBD2. The CDR3 is made up of 18 amino acids. Germline V gene data show CDR1 as SGHTA and CDR2 as FQGNSA. V was clipped by 1 base and J by 7 bases; unmatched bases: 11. DNA of the CDR3: TGTGCCAGCAGCTTAGTTCGGGCTAGCGGGAGGGTAGGTAATGAGCAGTTCTTC. Protein product: CASSLVRASGRVGNEQFF.

This clone was seen more than once but under ten times. The rearrangement links TRBV30 to TRBJ2-7, with 7 bases identical to TRBD1. The CDR3 extends over 16 amino acids. V shed 0 bases and J 1 base; nucleotides not matched to a gene: 9. Germline-derived CDR1 and CDR2 are GTSNPN and SVGIG (reference sequence). CDR3 amino acids: CAWSVPAGGRSYEQYF. As DNA, the CDR3 is TGTGCCTGGAGTGTACCGGCAGGGGGTCGGTCCTACGAGCAGTACTTC.

V gene TRBV10-3 combines with J gene TRBJ1-4; 9 bases are a match to TRBD1. CDR3 length: 16 residues. Losses at the gene ends were 3 bases for V and 6 bases for J; bases not matched to a gene: 8. Per germline, CDR1 ENHRY and CDR2 SYGVKD. The CDR3 sequence is CAISDPGTGRDEKLFF. CDR3 nucleotides: TGTGCCATCAGTGACCCAGGGACAGGGAGGGATGAAAAACTGTTTTTT.

The rearrangement uses TRBV7-2 and TRBJ2-2; D call uncertain. The CDR3 is 15 residues long. Deletions cut 5 bases from V and 1 base from J, with 11 bases between. CDR1 is SGHTA, CDR2 FQGNSA, per germline. The CDR3 spells CASSGPSKNTGELFF. CDR3 DNA: TGTGCCAGCAGCGGTCCCTCCAAGAACACCGGGGAGCTGTTTTTT.

J is TRBJ2-7 and V is TRBV5-1; tentatively, D is TRBD1 or TRBD2 (5 bases each). V was trimmed by 0 bases and J by 6 bases, leaving 13 bases between them. CDR3 length: 14 amino acids. Germline V CDR1 and CDR2: SGHRS, YFSETQ. The CDR3 bases are TGCGCCAGCAGCTTGGATCGAGGGGCCTCCGAGCAGTACGTC. Protein: CASSLDRGASEQYV.

The chain employs TRBV6-5 and TRBJ2-3; D perhaps matches TRBD1 (6 bases). The CDR3 totals 13 residues. The ends were cut back, 4 bases at V and 2 bases at J, with 7 bases in the middle. Germline loops: CDR1 MNHEY, CDR2 SVGAGI. The CDR3 nucleotides read TGTGCCAGCAGTTGGGACAACACAGATACGCAGTATTTT. Translating it yields CASSWDNTDTQYF.